The 3 T cell receptor beta chains in this list originate from one sample, sequenced in a study of cytomegalovirus exposure and HLA in healthy donors. The PCR contained 60 Vbeta and 13 Jbeta primers. The repertoire was sequenced with immunoSEQ multiplex PCR; TCRdb's copy has only in-frame clones and lacks some. Of some 100,000 clones listed, approximately 71% are singletons. The specimen sequenced was PBMCs. The receptors originated from a woman in her seventies in good health and CMV-seropositive.

The gene calls are TRBV7-9 and TRBJ2-7; D might be TRBD2 (6 bases). V was cut by 1 base and J by 6 bases, with 19 bases left in between. This CDR3 is 16 amino acids long. The germline V gene has CDR1 SEHNR and CDR2 FQNEAQ (reference sequence). CDR3 DNA: TGTGCCAGCAGCTTAGGGCGCGCTGGCCCGGAGGGCGAGCAGTACTTC. Its translation is CASSLGRAGPEGEQYF. Drawing the rest from reference TRBV7-9 and TRBJ2-7, the complete variable domain is DTGVSQNPRHKITKRGQNVTFRCDPISEHNRLYWYRQTLGQGPEFLTYFQNEAQLEKSRLLSDRFSAERPKGSFSTLEIQRTEQGDSAMYLCASSLGRAGPEGEQYFGPGTRLTVT.

This clone was counted only a few times. The chain is built from TRBV12-5 and TRBJ2-2, with 9 nucleotides matching TRBD1. The CDR3 is 16 amino acids. The germline V gene encodes CDR1 LGHNT and CDR2 FRNRAP. With V trimmed by 6 bases and J by 0 bases, 5 bases remained unmatched. The CDR3, as DNA: TGTGCTAGTGGCCTCCGGGACAGGGCGAACACCGGGGAGCTGTTTTTT. Translated: CASGLRDRANTGELFF.

The chain uses TRBV7-2 and TRBJ2-5, with TRBD2 matching over 9 bases. With V trimmed by 5 bases and J by 4 bases, 5 bases remained unmatched. Germline V lookup: CDR1 SGHTA, CDR2 FQGNSA. This CDR3 has 14 amino acids. CDR3 in DNA: TGTGCCAGCAGCCGCGGGGGGGCGGGAGAGACCCAGTACTTC. As protein: CASSRGGAGETQYF. Full variable domain (missing parts from reference TRBV7-2 and TRBJ2-5): GAGVSQSPSNKVTEKGKDVELRCDPISGHTALYWYRQSLGQGLEFLIYFQGNSAPDKSGLPSDRFSAERTGGSVSTLTIQRTQQEDSAVYLCASSRGGAGETQYFGPGTRLLVL.